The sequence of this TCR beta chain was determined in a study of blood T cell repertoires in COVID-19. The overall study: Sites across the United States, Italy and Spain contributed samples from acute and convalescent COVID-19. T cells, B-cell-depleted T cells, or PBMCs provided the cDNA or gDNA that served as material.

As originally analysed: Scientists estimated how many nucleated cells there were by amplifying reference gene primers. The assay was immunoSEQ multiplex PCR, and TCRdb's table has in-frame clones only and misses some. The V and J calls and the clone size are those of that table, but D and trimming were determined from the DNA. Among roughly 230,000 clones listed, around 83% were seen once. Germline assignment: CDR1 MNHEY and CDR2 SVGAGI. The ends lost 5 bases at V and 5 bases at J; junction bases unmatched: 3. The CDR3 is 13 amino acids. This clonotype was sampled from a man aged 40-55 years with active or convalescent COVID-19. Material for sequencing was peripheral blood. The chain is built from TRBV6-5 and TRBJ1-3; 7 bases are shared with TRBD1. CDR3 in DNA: TGTGCCAGCAGTAAGGGGGCCCGAAACACCATATATTTT. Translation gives CASSKGARNTIYF.